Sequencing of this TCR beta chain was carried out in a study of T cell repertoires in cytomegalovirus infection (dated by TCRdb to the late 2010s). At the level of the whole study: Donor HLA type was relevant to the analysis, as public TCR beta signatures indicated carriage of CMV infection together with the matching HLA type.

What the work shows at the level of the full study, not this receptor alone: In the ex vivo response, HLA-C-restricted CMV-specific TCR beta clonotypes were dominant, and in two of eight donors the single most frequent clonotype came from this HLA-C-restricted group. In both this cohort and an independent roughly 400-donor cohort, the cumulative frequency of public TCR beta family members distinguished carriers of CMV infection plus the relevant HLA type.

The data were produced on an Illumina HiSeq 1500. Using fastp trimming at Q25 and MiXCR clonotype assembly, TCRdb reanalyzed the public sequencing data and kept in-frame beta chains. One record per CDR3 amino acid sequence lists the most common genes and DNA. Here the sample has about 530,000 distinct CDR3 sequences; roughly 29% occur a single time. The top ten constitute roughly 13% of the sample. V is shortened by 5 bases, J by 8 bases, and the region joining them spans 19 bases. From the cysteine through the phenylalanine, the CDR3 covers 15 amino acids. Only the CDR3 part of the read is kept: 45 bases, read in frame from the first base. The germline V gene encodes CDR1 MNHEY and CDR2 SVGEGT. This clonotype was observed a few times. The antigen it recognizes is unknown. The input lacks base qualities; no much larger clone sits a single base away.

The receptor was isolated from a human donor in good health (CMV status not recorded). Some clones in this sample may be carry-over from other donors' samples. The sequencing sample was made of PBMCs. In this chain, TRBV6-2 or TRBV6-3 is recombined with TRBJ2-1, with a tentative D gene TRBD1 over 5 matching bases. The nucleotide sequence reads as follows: TGTGCCAGCAGTACCCTCGGCAGGGTTGGCGATGAGCAGTTCTTC. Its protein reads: CASSTLGRVGDEQFF.